These T cell receptor beta chains were read from a single sample in a study of shared clonotypes between healthy human individuals. The method was immunoSEQ multiplex PCR; TCRdb's version includes in-frame clones alone and lacks a portion of them. Counted here are about 2,100,000 clones, around 93% occurring once; the ten biggest clones make up around 1.7%. The sample was naive CD8+ T cells from PBMCs. The receptors originated from a young man in good health. Some clones in this sample may be carry-over from other donors' samples. The CDR3 runs from the conserved cysteine through the conserved F or W. A D gene is named only where the DNA matches it firmly. Expanded clones are given a class, and other clones once, few, many or no size at all.

J gene: TRBJ1-1
D gene: -
V gene: TRBV19
clone size: -
CDR3 DNA: TGTGCCAGTAGCCTAACGTGGAGCAACACTGAAGCTTTCTTT
CDR3 protein: CASSLTWSNTEAFF

J gene: TRBJ2-7
D gene: TRBD1
V gene: TRBV2
clone size: once
CDR3 DNA: TGTGCCAGCAGTGGCGGGACAGGGGTCCACGAGCAGTACTTC
CDR3 protein: CASSGGTGVHEQYF

J gene: TRBJ2-3
D gene: TRBD1
V gene: TRBV13
clone size: -
CDR3 DNA: TGTGCCAGCAGCTTCCAGGGGGCAGAGGGTAACACAGATACGCAGTATTTT
CDR3 protein: CASSFQGAEGNTDTQYF

J gene: TRBJ1-1
D gene: -
V gene: TRBV27
clone size: -
CDR3 DNA: TGTGCCAGCAGCTACTACCTCAACACTGAAGCTTTCTTT
CDR3 protein: CASSYYLNTEAFF

J gene: TRBJ2-7
D gene: -
V gene: TRBV19
clone size: -
CDR3 DNA: TGTGCCAGTAGCCCAGGTGGAAACGAGCAGTACTTC
CDR3 protein: CASSPGGNEQYF

J gene: TRBJ2-7
D gene: -
V gene: TRBV29-1
clone size: -
CDR3 DNA: TGCAGCGTTACGGGACACTCAACCTACGAGCAGTACTTC
CDR3 protein: CSVTGHSTYEQYF

J gene: TRBJ2-7
D gene: -
V gene: TRBV9
clone size: -
CDR3 DNA: TGTGCCAGCAGTCGTATTTTGGGGTTGTGGGTCGAGAAACCCTACGAGCAGTACTTC
CDR3 protein: CASSRILGLWVEKPYEQYF

J gene: TRBJ1-1
D gene: -
V gene: TRBV27
clone size: -
CDR3 DNA: TGTGCCAGCAGTTTATCCCCGGGGAGCTCACGGGCTGAAGCTTTCTTT
CDR3 protein: CASSLSPGSSRAEAFF

J gene: TRBJ2-1
D gene: TRBD1
V gene: TRBV28
clone size: -
CDR3 DNA: TGTGCCAGCAGGTTAGAGTGGGACAGGACGAACAATGAGCAGTTCTTC
CDR3 protein: CASRLEWDRTNNEQFF

J gene: TRBJ2-7
D gene: -
V gene: TRBV5-6
clone size: -
CDR3 DNA: TGTGCCAGCAGCTTGGAACTCAACCGCTACGAGCAGTACTTC
CDR3 protein: CASSLELNRYEQYF

J gene: TRBJ1-4
D gene: -
V gene: TRBV9
clone size: -
CDR3 DNA: TGTGCCAGCAGCGGGGGCAGGGAGTCTGGAAAACTGTTTTTT
CDR3 protein: CASSGGRESGKLFF

J gene: TRBJ2-6
D gene: -
V gene: TRBV19
clone size: once
CDR3 DNA: TGTGCCAGCTGGGACCGCCGTCCGGGAGGGGCCAACGTCCTGACTTTC
CDR3 protein: CASWDRRPGGANVLTF

J gene: TRBJ2-1
D gene: TRBD1
V gene: TRBV18
clone size: -
CDR3 DNA: TGTGCCAGCTCACCCTCTGGGACAGCTAATGAGCAGTTCTTC
CDR3 protein: CASSPSGTANEQFF

J gene: TRBJ2-5
D gene: -
V gene: TRBV7-3
clone size: -
CDR3 DNA: TGTGCCAGCAGCGGGACTGGTAAAGAGACCCAGTACTTC
CDR3 protein: CASSGTGKETQYF

J gene: TRBJ2-5
D gene: -
V gene: TRBV4-1
clone size: -
CDR3 DNA: TGCGCCAGCAGCCAAGGAACAGCAGCTCCCCAAGGGGAGACCCAGTACTTC
CDR3 protein: CASSQGTAAPQGETQYF

J gene: TRBJ1-2
D gene: -
V gene: TRBV4-3
clone size: -
CDR3 DNA: TGCGCCAGCAGCCAAGGGAAGGACTTGACAATGTTGAATATAGGCTACACCTTC
CDR3 protein: CASSQGKDLTMLNIGYTF

J gene: TRBJ1-1
D gene: -
V gene: TRBV27
clone size: -
CDR3 DNA: TGTGCCAGCAGCTCTAATCCGGGGGGAATGGGTGAAGCTTTCTTT
CDR3 protein: CASSSNPGGMGEAFF

J gene: TRBJ2-1
D gene: TRBD2
V gene: TRBV10-3
clone size: -
CDR3 DNA: TGTGCCATCAGCTTAGCGGGAGTAGACAATGAGCAGTTCTTC
CDR3 protein: CAISLAGVDNEQFF

J gene: TRBJ1-3
D gene: -
V gene: TRBV7-3
clone size: -
CDR3 DNA: TGTGCCAGCAGCTGGAACAGGAATCTCTACTCTGGAAACACCATATATTTT
CDR3 protein: CASSWNRNLYSGNTIYF

J gene: TRBJ1-1
D gene: -
V gene: TRBV19
clone size: -
CDR3 DNA: TGTGCCAGTAGCCAGGGGATGACTGAAGCTTTCTTT
CDR3 protein: CASSQGMTEAFF

J gene: TRBJ1-5
D gene: -
V gene: TRBV11-2
clone size: -
CDR3 DNA: TGTGCCAGCAGCCCCGGGACAAACCAGCCCCAGCATTTT
CDR3 protein: CASSPGTNQPQHF

J gene: TRBJ1-5
D gene: TRBD1
V gene: TRBV9
clone size: -
CDR3 DNA: TGTGCCAGCAGCGGTCCGGGACAGAACAATCAGCCCCAGCATTTT
CDR3 protein: CASSGPGQNNQPQHF

J gene: TRBJ1-4
D gene: TRBD1
V gene: TRBV6-5
clone size: once
CDR3 DNA: TGTGCCAGCAGTACGACAGGGCTAAATGAAAAACTGTTTTTT
CDR3 protein: CASSTTGLNEKLFF

J gene: TRBJ2-3
D gene: -
V gene: TRBV21-1
clone size: few
CDR3 DNA: TGTGCCAGCAGCAAAGGGGCAGGGGTGAGGGCTACGCAGTATTTT
CDR3 protein: CASSKGAGVRATQYF

J gene: TRBJ1-2
D gene: TRBD1
V gene: TRBV30
clone size: once
CDR3 DNA: TGTGCCTGGAGGCAATGGGACAGCCAGGGGTATGGCTACACCTTC
CDR3 protein: CAWRQWDSQGYGYTF

J gene: TRBJ2-7
D gene: TRBD2
V gene: TRBV7-2
clone size: once
CDR3 DNA: TGTGCCAGCAGCTTTTTACTAGCGCGCTCCTACGAGCAGTACTTC
CDR3 protein: CASSFLLARSYEQYF

J gene: TRBJ2-7
D gene: -
V gene: TRBV29-1
clone size: -
CDR3 DNA: TGCAGCGTTGAAACCCCTGCAGGGACCTACGAGCAGTACTTC
CDR3 protein: CSVETPAGTYEQYF

J gene: TRBJ2-5
D gene: -
V gene: TRBV7-9
clone size: -
CDR3 DNA: TGTGCCAGCACTCCGAAGGGTACCGCTAGGGAGACCCAGTACTTC
CDR3 protein: CASTPKGTARETQYF

J gene: TRBJ2-6
D gene: -
V gene: TRBV29-1
clone size: -
CDR3 DNA: TGCAGCGCTTCGGGGGAATCTGGGGCCAACGTCCTGACTTTC
CDR3 protein: CSASGESGANVLTF

J gene: TRBJ2-1
D gene: TRBD2
V gene: TRBV9
clone size: -
CDR3 DNA: TGTGCCAGCACTACTAGCGGGAGCTCCTACAATGAGCAGTTCTTC
CDR3 protein: CASTTSGSSYNEQFF

J gene: TRBJ2-7
D gene: -
V gene: TRBV19
clone size: -
CDR3 DNA: TGTGCCAGTAGTCCGGACAGAGCCCTCTCCTACGAGCAGTACTTC
CDR3 protein: CASSPDRALSYEQYF

J gene: TRBJ2-3
D gene: TRBD2
V gene: TRBV15
clone size: -
CDR3 DNA: TGTGCCACCAGCAATCCTAGCGGGACGTCCATCACAGATACGCAGTATTTT
CDR3 protein: CATSNPSGTSITDTQYF

J gene: TRBJ2-2
D gene: -
V gene: TRBV7-9
clone size: -
CDR3 DNA: TGTGCCAGCAGCTTCCCGGGACATATGAACACCGGGGAGCTGTTTTTT
CDR3 protein: CASSFPGHMNTGELFF

J gene: TRBJ2-7
D gene: -
V gene: TRBV7-9
clone size: once
CDR3 DNA: TGTGCCAGCAGCCTCCTGAGGGTTGACGAGCAGTACTTC
CDR3 protein: CASSLLRVDEQYF

J gene: TRBJ2-2
D gene: TRBD1
V gene: TRBV5-1
clone size: -
CDR3 DNA: TGCGCCAGCAGCTGGGACAGGAACACCGGGGAGCTGTTTTTT
CDR3 protein: CASSWDRNTGELFF

J gene: TRBJ2-7
D gene: -
V gene: TRBV18
clone size: -
CDR3 DNA: TGTGCCAGCTCACCGCCGAAGACACATCCCTACGAGCAGTACTTC
CDR3 protein: CASSPPKTHPYEQYF

J gene: TRBJ2-3
D gene: -
V gene: TRBV9
clone size: -
CDR3 DNA: TGTGCCAGCAGCGTAGAATCACGTGAATCTCGCACAGATACGCAGTATTTT
CDR3 protein: CASSVESRESRTDTQYF

J gene: TRBJ1-3
D gene: TRBD1
V gene: TRBV7-9
clone size: -
CDR3 DNA: TGTGCCAGCAGCCCACGGTTAGGGACAGCCTCTGGAAACACCATATATTTT
CDR3 protein: CASSPRLGTASGNTIYF

J gene: TRBJ2-5
D gene: -
V gene: TRBV7-9
clone size: once
CDR3 DNA: TGTGCCAGCAGCTTACCGACAGACGCTCACCAGTACTTC
CDR3 protein: CASSLPTDAHQYF

J gene: TRBJ2-7
D gene: TRBD2
V gene: TRBV27
clone size: -
CDR3 DNA: TGTGCCAGCAGTTCCGGTGGTGGGACTAGCCATTACGAGCAGTACTTC
CDR3 protein: CASSSGGGTSHYEQYF

J gene: TRBJ1-2
D gene: -
V gene: TRBV9
clone size: -
CDR3 DNA: TGTGCCAGCAAGGGTAACTATGGCTACACCTTC
CDR3 protein: CASKGNYGYTF

J gene: TRBJ2-7
D gene: -
V gene: TRBV5-6
clone size: -
CDR3 DNA: TGTGCCAGCAGCAGGGGGGCAGGAGCCTACGAGCAGTACTTC
CDR3 protein: CASSRGAGAYEQYF

J gene: TRBJ2-7
D gene: -
V gene: TRBV11-2
clone size: -
CDR3 DNA: TGTGCCAGCAGCTTAGACCGCGAGCAGTACTTC
CDR3 protein: CASSLDREQYF

J gene: TRBJ1-5
D gene: -
V gene: TRBV6-1
clone size: -
CDR3 DNA: TGTGCCAGCAGTCAATTGATGAGGAGCAATCAGCCCCAGCATTTT
CDR3 protein: CASSQLMRSNQPQHF